This T cell receptor beta chain came from a study of T cell responses to AZD1222 COVID-19 vaccine (dated by TCRdb to the early 2020s). General notes on the study: A total of 230 to 250 trial participants underwent TCR sequencing, of whom about 210 had received two doses of AZD1222 and around 25 had received two doses of the MenACWY control vaccine. Trial participants were enrolled by age into subgroups of 18-55, 56-69 and 70-plus years, and 148, 28 and 57 TCR-sequenced participants, respectively, were included in these subgroups. Results and caveats for the whole study, not just this receptor: Participants were mostly white British and included more females than males, and it was suggested by the authors that clonal diversity may have been underestimated. The 56-69-year group was small, and its depth increase did not reach significance, likely because of low power. Conclusions about previously exposed vaccinees are limited, since just five or six AZD1222 recipients were seropositive for SARS-CoV-2 at baseline. Spike-specific TCR breadth and depth rose significantly after two AZD1222 doses compared with day 0 and with MenACWY recipients. Epitopes outside the regions mutated in the B.1.351 and B.1.1.7 variants were reportedly recognized by nearly half of the unique spike-specific TCRs. Vaccine-associated CD4 TCRs spanned the whole spike protein, with dominant responses in regions 160-218 and 743-854. No day 14 peak-response samples were available, so repertoires were characterized only after the peak T cell response.

A note on this clone: Its antigen remains unidentified. Qualities for individual bases were not recorded, and no much larger clone is one base off.

The sample's time point label is to be understood as: about 28 days (+/-7) after the second vaccine dose. AZD1222 recipients with second doses at about 4 weeks or about 12 weeks were pooled, because spike-specific TCR depth and breadth did not differ between schedules. Samples from vaccinated people were obtained from the UK trials COV001 and COV002, which included a single-blind randomized controlled phase 2/3 trial of AZD1222 (ChAdOx1 nCoV-19) in healthy adults. For TCRbeta chain sequencing, PBMC samples were collected from trial participants at day 0 and at day 28 after the second dose. V is clipped by 1 base and J by 4 bases, and the sequence between their germline boundaries is 8 bases long. From cysteine to phenylalanine, the CDR3 is 14 amino acids long. Left in the record is the CDR3 DNA by itself, 42 bases read in frame from the first base. CDR1 and CDR2 were assigned from the germline V gene as SGHVS and FQNEAQ.

The CDR3 regions of human TCRbeta chains were analyzed by immunosequencing. Concerning the study's data processing: TCRs in the repertoires were matched against a reference library of SARS-CoV-2-specific TCRs that had been generated with the MIRA antigen-specificity platform. Breadth was defined as the fraction of unique TCRs that were SARS-CoV-2-associated. Depth was defined as the fraction of total T cells that were SARS-CoV-2-associated. Using the MIRA data, every spike-specific TCR was mapped to the spike region that the TCR reacted to and assigned to either a CD4 or a CD8 class. Log10-transformed breadth and depth values were compared by one-way ANOVA with Sidak's multiple comparisons tests. TCRdb's version of the immuneACCESS table is confined to in-frame rearrangements and falls short of the full clone set. An unresolved V gene accounts for under half of the shortfall where checked; the remainder is of unknown origin. The V and J calls and clone size are taken from that table; D and trimming were inferred from the DNA. Recorded for this sample are 90,000 to 100,000 clones; 85% of them occurred a single time. Clones ranked in the top ten supply roughly 4.3% of the sample.

The TCR comes from an adult who received the AZD1222 COVID-19 vaccine. The sample in question was peripheral blood, obtained 28 days after the second AZD1222 dose. Recombination connected TRBV7-8 to TRBJ1-5, with no D gene named confidently. CDR3 reads: CASSLDGVNQPQHF. The DNA sequence is given as TGTGCCAGCAGCTTAGATGGGGTGAATCAGCCCCAGCATTTT.